These 9 T cell receptor beta chains originate from one sample sequenced in a study of blood T cell repertoires in COVID-19. Data came from immunoSEQ multiplex PCR; TCRdb stores just in-frame clones and leaves some out. The table lists almost 80,000 clones, roughly 80% of them singletons. The sample consisted of peripheral blood. Receptors originate from a woman between 65 and 79 years old with acute or convalescent COVID-19.

There are a few counts of this clone. The chain couples TRBV30 to TRBJ2-7; D might be TRBD1 (5 bases). CDR1 and CDR2 from the germline V gene are GTSNPN and SVGIG (reference sequence). CDR3 size: 15 residues. The V end was cut by 5 bases, the J end by 0 bases, with 17 bases between. CDR3 nucleotides: TGTGCCTGGGGCGTAGGGGCCACAAGCTCCTACGAGCAGTACTTC. The encoded protein is CAWGVGATSSYEQYF.

This clone was observed a single time. V gene TRBV9 combines with J gene TRBJ1-3; D gene uncertain. The CDR3 runs 13 residues. V lost 5 bases and J lost 0, with 6 bases in between. Germline CDR1 reads SGDLS; CDR2 reads YYNGEE. CDR3 region: CASRQSSGNTIYF. Here the CDR3 DNA reads TGTGCCAGCAGACAAAGCTCTGGAAACACCATATATTTT.

This rearrangement joins TRBV7-9 to TRBJ1-1; 10 bases align to TRBD1. Germline V gives CDR1 SEHNR, CDR2 FQNEAQ (reference sequence). The CDR3 is 14 residues long. Trimming removed 5 bases from V and 5 bases from J; junction bases left unmatched: 5. The CDR3 DNA reads as TGTGCCAGCAGCCCTCGGACAGGGGGGACTGAAGCTTTCTTT. Translated: CASSPRTGGTEAFF.

This clone was observed a few times. The rearrangement joins TRBV2 to TRBJ2-1, with TRBD2 identical over 7 bases. V shed 6 bases, J shed 1 base, and the junction held 6 bases outside the gene matches. This CDR3 spans 15 amino acids. Germline assignment: CDR1 SNHLY and CDR2 FYNNEI. In nucleotides, the CDR3 is TGTGCCAGCAGGGGGGGGACGAATTCCTACAATGAGCAGTTCTTC. Amino acids: CASRGGTNSYNEQFF.

The rearrangement uses TRBV10-1 and TRBJ2-3; 10 bases line up with TRBD1. Germline V CDR1 and CDR2: WNHNN, SYGVQD (reference sequence). This CDR3 is 14 amino acids long. J was trimmed by 3 bases and V by 4 bases; bases with no gene match: 1. CDR3: CASSGTGGTDTQYF. The CDR3 DNA sequence: TGCGCCAGCAGTGGGACAGGGGGGACAGATACGCAGTATTTT.

The gene calls are TRBV10-3 and TRBJ1-1, with D uncertain. CDR3 length: 11 residues. CDR1 ENHRY and CDR2 SYGVKD come from the germline V gene. With 7 bases removed from V and 1 base from J, the gap between germline ends came to 4 bases. CDR3 residues: CAIKQNTEAFF. The CDR3 DNA follows: TGTGCCATCAAACAGAACACTGAAGCTTTCTTT.

The CDR3 here is CASRSGLYEQYF. As DNA, the CDR3 is TGTGCCAGCAGGTCAGGGCTATACGAGCAGTACTTC. The rearrangement links TRBV6-5 to TRBJ2-7; weak D call: TRBD1 (5 bases). Per germline, CDR1 MNHEY and CDR2 SVGAGI. Trimming left V 6 bases short and J 4 bases short, with 10 bases between. CDR3 length equals 12 residues.

The chain combines TRBV7-2 with TRBJ2-5, with 11 bases matching TRBD2. This CDR3 has 16 amino acids. Germline V gene lookup returns CDR1 SGHTA and CDR2 FQGNSA. The trim removed 5 bases at V and 2 bases at J, leaving 7 bases unmatched. The CDR3 sequence is CASSRQGTSGQETQYF. CDR3 coding DNA: TGTGCCAGCAGCCGCCAAGGGACTAGCGGTCAAGAGACCCAGTACTTC.

The chain combines TRBV29-1 with TRBJ2-7; 9 bases match TRBD2. The CDR3 runs to 14 residues. The J segment lost 2 bases and the V segment lost 4 bases, leaving 6 bases of the junction unmatched. Germline-derived CDR1 and CDR2 are SQVTM and ANQGSEA. This CDR3 reads CSVGLTSGPYEQYF. CDR3 nucleotide sequence: TGCAGCGTTGGTTTAACTAGCGGGCCCTACGAGCAGTACTTC.